The rows below give T cell receptor beta chains drawn from one sample of a study of blood T cell repertoires in COVID-19. The data were produced by immunoSEQ multiplex PCR, yet TCRdb's version contains in-frame clones alone and is incomplete. The table lists 150,000 to 200,000 clones, approximately 90% of them singletons. Sequenced sample: peripheral blood. These receptors were taken from a man between 18 and 35 years old with active or convalescent COVID-19. CDR3s include the opening cysteine and the closing phenylalanine or tryptophan. Fields, in order: CDR3 DNA, CDR3 protein, D gene, J gene, V gene, clone size. D genes are given only for firm matches. Rows may omit the clone size; those that give it use once, few, many or a size class.

DNA: TGTGCCAGCAGTTACGCGGCCGGACAGGGCCGAGAGACCCAGTACTTC; CDR3: CASSYAAGQGRETQYF; D: TRBD1; J: TRBJ2-5; V: TRBV6-2/TRBV6-3; size: .
DNA: TGTGCCACCAGCAGAGAGCCAGGGGGTGGCACAGATACGCAGTATTTT; CDR3: CATSREPGGGTDTQYF; D: TRBD1; J: TRBJ2-3; V: TRBV15; size: .
DNA: TGTGCCAGCAGCCGACTTGACGGTGTAGAAAAACTGTTTTTT; CDR3: CASSRLDGVEKLFF; D: .; J: TRBJ1-4; V: TRBV3-1/TRBV3-2; size: .
DNA: TGTGCCAGCAGCACGGCGGCTAGCGGGGGGAGATCGGGTGAGCAGTTCTTC; CDR3: CASSTAASGGRSGEQFF; D: TRBD2; J: TRBJ2-1; V: TRBV9; size: .
DNA: TGTGCCAGCAGTTTTCCTAGCGGGTTGCAAGAGACCCAGTACTTC; CDR3: CASSFPSGLQETQYF; D: TRBD2; J: TRBJ2-5; V: TRBV28; size: .
DNA: TGTGCCAGCAGCCAATCCCCAGGGGCGGCAGATACGCAGTATTTT; CDR3: CASSQSPGAADTQYF; D: .; J: TRBJ2-3; V: TRBV16; size: few
DNA: TGTGCCAGCAGCTCGGGGGGCAGGCTCACAGATACGCAGTATTTT; CDR3: CASSSGGRLTDTQYF; D: .; J: TRBJ2-3; V: TRBV25-1; size: .
DNA: TGTGCCAGCAGCTTAGAGTATGGGGGGGCGCAGGGCTACACCTTC; CDR3: CASSLEYGGAQGYTF; D: .; J: TRBJ1-2; V: TRBV7-9; size: .
DNA: TGTGCCAGTAGTATAGGCCGACAGGGAGGATATAGCAATCAGCCCCAGCATTTT; CDR3: CASSIGRQGGYSNQPQHF; D: TRBD1; J: TRBJ1-5; V: TRBV19; size: .
DNA: TGTGCCAGCAGAAACCTAGCGGGTGGGTCCGAGCAGTACTTC; CDR3: CASRNLAGGSEQYF; D: TRBD2; J: TRBJ2-7; V: TRBV11-3; size: .
DNA: TGTGCCAGCAGTGAACCGAACTATGGCTACACCTTC; CDR3: CASSEPNYGYTF; D: .; J: TRBJ1-2; V: TRBV25-1; size: few